The next 25 T cell receptor beta chains were all read from a single sample in a study of blood T cell repertoires in COVID-19. The table came from immunoSEQ multiplex PCR; TCRdb's copy has only in-frame clones and leaves some out. Found here are 270,000 or so clones, 75% to 95% of them singletons; the top ten hold about 3%. Sequencing used PBMCs or T cells enriched from blood (not recorded which). All receptors derive from a man aged 35-49 years who had been exposed to COVID-19.

The chain combines TRBV4-2 with TRBJ1-2, with 7 nucleotides matching TRBD1. After removal of 4 bases from V and 0 bases from J, the junction contained 8 bases not matched to a gene. Germline V gives CDR1 LGHNA, CDR2 YNFKEQ. The CDR3 is 16 residues long. The CDR3 sequence: CASSRHGQDTNYGYTF. The CDR3, as DNA: TGTGCCAGCAGCCGACACGGACAGGACACTAACTATGGCTACACCTTC.

The rearrangement joins TRBV19 to TRBJ1-5; no firm D call. Germline loops: CDR1 LNHDA, CDR2 SQIVND (reference sequence). V lost 4 bases, J lost 7 bases, and 11 bases lay in between. The CDR3 runs 13 residues. CDR3 sequence (DNA): TGTGCCAGTAGTAGTTCGGGTGTACAGCCCCAGCATTTT. Its protein is CASSSSGVQPQHF.

The J gene is TRBJ1-1, the V gene TRBV19, with 9 bases fitting TRBD1. From germline, CDR1 is LNHDA and CDR2 SQIVND (reference sequence). The CDR3 consists of 15 residues. V was clipped by 7 bases and J by 6 bases; unmatched bases: 12. The CDR3 DNA reads TGTGCCAGTAATGACGCGGGACAGGGAGGTTCTGAAGCTTTCTTT. Amino acid sequence: CASNDAGQGGSEAFF.

This clone was found once. V gene TRBV5-6 combines with J gene TRBJ2-1; D is perhaps TRBD1 (5 bases). V was shortened by 4 bases and J by 2 bases, with 13 bases between the two germline ends. The CDR3 contains 15 residues. Germline V gene lookup returns CDR1 SGHDT and CDR2 YYEEEE. CDR3 protein: CASSLFDRPYNEQFF. The CDR3 coding sequence is TGTGCCAGCAGCCTCTTCGACAGACCCTACAATGAGCAGTTCTTC.

The chain is built from TRBV4-1 and TRBJ1-6, with unresolved D. The germline V and J ends were trimmed by 1 base and 13 bases, with 8 bases remaining between them. The CDR3 contains 12 residues. Per the germline V gene, CDR1 is MGHRA and CDR2 is YSYEKL. The CDR3 region has the DNA TGCGCCAGCAGCCAAGGCGGTGACCCCCTCCACTTT. Translated: CASSQGGDPLHF.

The chain carries TRBV3-1 (or the pseudogene TRBV3-2) and TRBJ1-6, with D hard to call. Germline V gene lookup returns CDR1 LGHDT and CDR2 YNNKEL (reference sequence). Trimming removed 0 bases at V and 10 bases at J, with 16 bases between. The CDR3 sequence is 16 residues long. The CDR3 loop is CASSQEEVHGRSPLHF. CDR3 coding DNA: TGTGCCAGCAGCCAAGAGGAGGTTCACGGGAGATCACCCCTCCACTTT.

V and J are TRBV28 and TRBJ1-4; TRBD1 is a possible D gene (6 bases). This CDR3 is built from 14 residues. The V gene's germline CDR1 is MDHEN and CDR2 SYDVKM. V was trimmed by 2 bases and J by 8 bases, leaving 12 bases between them. Here the CDR3 DNA reads TGTGCCAGCAGTTTACGGCAGGGGCTGGAAAAACTGTTTTTT. Protein product: CASSLRQGLEKLFF.

On this clone itself: The sample carries other DNA sequences with the same CDR3. The V call is TRBV3-1 (or the pseudogene TRBV3-2), the J call TRBJ1-1; 7 bases line up with TRBD1. Germline CDR1 LGHDT, CDR2 YNNKEL (reference sequence). The CDR3 runs 14 residues. The ends lost 3 bases at V and 5 bases at J; junction bases unmatched: 6. Here the CDR3 reads CASSQGQGGTEAFF. In DNA, the CDR3 is TGTGCCAGCAGCCAGGGGCAGGGGGGAACTGAAGCTTTCTTT.

This rearrangement joins TRBV11-2 to TRBJ1-2, with D unclear. The CDR3 has 15 residues. The germline gives CDR1 SGHAT, CDR2 FQNNGV. Trimming shortened V by 1 base and J by 2 bases, and 11 bases separated the two germline ends. CDR3 coding DNA: TGTGCCAGCAGCTTAGTCGGTGGAGCGAACTATGGCTACACCTTC. Translating gives CASSLVGGANYGYTF.

This clone came up once. V usage is TRBV18 and J usage is TRBJ1-5; 10 bases fit TRBD1. V gave up 4 bases and J gave up 3 bases; unmatched junction bases: 12. The CDR3 is made up of 18 amino acids. Germline loops: CDR1 KGHSH, CDR2 LQKENI. The CDR3 sequence: CASSQPGQGIVDNQPQHF. Written as DNA, the CDR3 is TGTGCCAGCTCACAACCGGGACAGGGGATTGTGGACAATCAGCCCCAGCATTTT.

This sequence joins TRBV4-1 and TRBJ2-7; 8 bases map to TRBD1. CDR1 and CDR2 (germline): MGHRA, YSYEKL. J gave up 5 bases and V 4 bases, and 13 bases lay outside the gene matches. The CDR3 sequence is 16 residues long. CDR3 region: CASSPLRPGQGHEQYF. DNA for the CDR3: TGCGCCAGCAGCCCGCTTCGACCTGGACAGGGACACGAGCAGTACTTC.

The chain joins TRBV5-5 to TRBJ2-5, with 9 bases lining up with TRBD2. This CDR3 is 16 amino acids long. CDR1 and CDR2 (germline): SGHKS, YYEKEE (reference sequence). The V gene end was trimmed by 1 base and the J gene end by 6 bases; junction bases not matched to a gene: 10. The CDR3, as DNA: TGTGCCAGCAGCTTGAGACCTAGCGGGATAATGAAGACCCAGTACTTC. Residues: CASSLRPSGIMKTQYF.

The rearrangement joins TRBV4-2 to TRBJ2-2; no clear D. Looked up from germline, CDR1 is LGHNA and CDR2 is YNFKEQ. The CDR3 extends over 14 amino acids. Trimming pared 0 bases from V and 5 bases from J, leaving 7 bases between. Here the CDR3 reads CASSQDGSTGELFF. DNA for the CDR3: TGTGCCAGCAGCCAAGATGGCTCTACCGGGGAGCTGTTTTTT.

DNA of the CDR3: TGTGCCAGCGAAGGAGACTCAGAGACCCAGTACTTC. This gives the protein CASEGDSETQYF. This sequence joins TRBV9 and TRBJ2-5; D is unclear. This CDR3 spans 12 amino acids. Germline CDR1 and CDR2: SGDLS and YYNGEE. Trimming left V 7 bases short and J 4 bases short, with 11 bases between.

The V call is TRBV10-1, the J call TRBJ1-1; D is unclear. Germline lookup yields CDR1 WNHNN and CDR2 SYGVQD (reference sequence). V lost 2 bases and J lost 1, with 8 bases in between. The CDR3 runs 14 residues. The CDR3 DNA reads as TGCGCCAGCAGTGAGGGTAGTCGGAACACTGAAGCTTTCTTT. Amino acid sequence: CASSEGSRNTEAFF.

J is TRBJ2-2 and V is TRBV27, with D possibly being TRBD2 (5 bases). The CDR3 is 17 amino acids. Germline V gene sequence: CDR1 MNHEY, CDR2 SMNVEV (reference sequence). Trimming took 3 bases from V and 1 from J, leaving 15 bases between them. The CDR3 DNA reads as TGTGCCAGCAGTTTTATAATAAGCGGCGGGAACACCGGGGAGCTGTTTTTT. It yields the protein CASSFIISGGNTGELFF.

This clone was recorded only once. The chain recombines TRBV6-5 with TRBJ1-3, with a weak D call TRBD1 (5 bases). The CDR3 is 16 residues long. CDR1 and CDR2 (germline): MNHEY, SVGAGI. The V end was cut by 3 bases, the J end by 0 bases, with 12 bases between. CDR3 sequence: CASSYRGEGSGNTIYF. In DNA form, the CDR3 reads TGTGCCAGCAGTTATAGAGGGGAGGGCTCTGGAAACACCATATATTTT.

The chain recombines TRBV20-1 with TRBJ2-1; D unresolved. This CDR3 spans 11 amino acids. Germline lookup yields CDR1 DFQATT and CDR2 SNEGSKA (reference sequence). V was shortened by 8 bases and J by 8 bases, with 13 bases between the two germline ends. The CDR3 is CSPSVLYEQFF. CDR3 DNA: TGCAGTCCCTCCGTTTTGTATGAGCAGTTCTTC.

This clone was found once. The rearrangement joins TRBV3-1 (or the pseudogene TRBV3-2) to TRBJ2-7, with D possibly TRBD1 on 6 matching bases. This CDR3 is 13 amino acids long. The germline V gene has CDR1 LGHDT and CDR2 YNNKEL (reference sequence). V gave up 11 bases and J gave up 12 bases, with 26 bases separating them. CDR3 region: CAGPDLQGFDPYF. Here the CDR3 DNA reads TGTGCCGGCCCCGATTTACAGGGCTTTGATCCGTACTTC.

The J gene is TRBJ2-7, the V gene TRBV4-2, with a possible D match to TRBD1 (5 bases). Germline V gene lookup returns CDR1 LGHNA and CDR2 YNFKEQ. The CDR3 totals 15 residues. The ends were cut back, 0 bases at V and 3 bases at J, with 12 bases in the middle. CDR3 nucleotide sequence: TGTGCCAGCAGCCAAGATCACACAGGAGACTACGAGCAGTACTTC. Encoded protein: CASSQDHTGDYEQYF.

The V call is TRBV5-4, the J call TRBJ2-4; a weak D match, TRBD1 (5 bases). The CDR3 loop spans 13 amino acids. Looked up from germline, CDR1 is SGHNT and CDR2 is YYREEE (reference sequence). V was pared by 4 bases and J by 5 bases, with 10 bases between. DNA for the CDR3: TGTGCCAGCAGCAGGGGTGGGGAAAACATTCAGTACTTC. It yields the protein CASSRGGENIQYF.

The chain is built from TRBV19 and TRBJ1-4; D is ambiguous. Germline values: CDR1 LNHDA, CDR2 SQIVND (reference sequence). The CDR3 sequence is 15 residues long. V shed 9 bases and J shed 8 bases, with 22 bases lying between them. The CDR3 bases are TGTGCCAGCATACGCGGTCTTGAAGCAAGGGAAAAACTGTTTTTT. Protein product: CASIRGLEAREKLFF.

The J gene is TRBJ1-2, the V gene TRBV6-4; D gene ambiguous. The germline V gene encodes CDR1 MRHNA and CDR2 SNTAGT. The CDR3 contains 12 residues. Trimming shortened V by 0 bases and J by 7 bases, and 6 bases separated the two germline ends. Here the CDR3 DNA reads TGTGCCAGCAGTGACTCGATCGGTGGCTACACCTTC. Encoded protein: CASSDSIGGYTF.

This rearrangement joins TRBV4-1 to TRBJ1-5; D is unclear. The CDR3 is 16 residues long. CDR1 and CDR2 from the germline V gene are MGHRA and YSYEKL. Trimming took off 2 bases at V and 0 bases at J, with 11 bases between the two ends. The DNA for the CDR3 is TGCGCCAGCAGCCAATATATACAGAATAGCAATCAGCCCCAGCATTTT. Encoded protein: CASSQYIQNSNQPQHF.

The chain uses TRBV9 and TRBJ1-6; tentative D call: TRBD1 (5 bases). Deletions cut 5 bases from V and 0 bases from J, with 9 bases between. The CDR3 is 15 amino acids. Germline V gene sequence: CDR1 SGDLS, CDR2 YYNGEE. CDR3 loop: CASSQTASYNSPLHF. CDR3 DNA: TGTGCCAGCAGTCAGACAGCCTCCTATAATTCACCCCTCCACTTT.